This record looks at one TCR beta chain sequence and its context. The entry originates in a study of blood T cell repertoires in COVID-19. Study in general: Sample material is recorded as cDNA or gDNA derived from T cells, B-cell-depleted T cells, or PBMCs.

This CDR3 is 14 amino acids long. V shed 4 bases and J 1 base; nucleotides not matched to a gene: 2. CDR1 WNHNN and CDR2 SYGVQD come from the germline V gene (reference sequence). Authors' analysis steps: The authors estimated nucleated cell counts from reference gene primer amplification. The method was immunoSEQ multiplex PCR; TCRdb's version includes in-frame clones alone and lacks a portion of them. The DNA gave D and trimming, while V, J and clone size come from that table. This sample yields tens of thousands of clones, of which under 85% are seen a single time; under 35% belongs to the top ten.

This receptor was taken from a woman aged 80 or older with acute or convalescent COVID-19. The sequenced sample consisted of peripheral blood. The chain combines TRBV10-1 with TRBJ2-3, with TRBD1 matching over 7 bases. CDR3 loop: CASSADRGTDTQYF. CDR3 nucleotide sequence: TGCGCCAGCAGTGCCGACAGGGGCACAGATACGCAGTATTTT.